This T cell receptor (beta chain) was sequenced for a study of CD8 T cells in ankylosing spondylitis. Findings and limits, study-wide: Disease-linked clones reportedly showed significant enrichment in matched ankylosing spondylitis synovial fluid.

Germline-derived CDR1 and CDR2 are MGHRA and YSYEKL. This CDR3 has 17 amino acids. The V segment lost 1 base and the J segment 3 bases; nucleotides outside the gene matches: 6. TCRdb re-called the 5' RACE reads with MiXCR, one entry per CDR3 protein. The data contain 150,000 to 200,000 distinct CDR3 sequences, 15% to 20% of them seen just once; the ten biggest clones take up roughly 7.7%. Comments on this clonotype: Its antigen is undetermined. Just one base apart from a much larger clone, this may be a read error.

This clonotype was obtained from a male donor with ankylosing spondylitis or in good health (not recorded which). Sequences were obtained from blood, either unsorted or a sorted T cell fraction (not recorded which). This chain uses TRBV4-1 with TRBJ2-7; TRBD2 matches 13 bases. In nucleotides, the CDR3 is TGCGCCAGCAGCCAAGGCCGGACTAGCGGGGGTTACTACGAGCAGTACTTC. Translation: CASSQGRTSGGYYEQYF.